This T cell receptor (beta chain) was sequenced in a study of radiation and T cells in renal cell carcinoma (dated by TCRdb to 2020 to 2021). Context from the whole study: Samples came from a clinical trial, in which primary renal cell carcinomas received 15 Gy stereotactic body radiation therapy followed by nephrectomy 4 weeks later. A total of around 50 samples underwent TCR beta sequencing, made up of 25 or so tumors and some 27 peripheral blood samples. A total of approximately 4 million unique CDR3 nucleotide sequences, encoding 2.5 million to 3 million unique CDR3 amino acid sequences, were found across all 50 or so samples.

To note about this clone: Its antigen specificity is not known. No base quality information exists; no much larger clone differs at one position.

Study-wide conclusions, independent of this receptor: Dynamics of the blood repertoire were not tracked past 4 weeks after treatment. In blood, the top tumor clonotypes increased from baseline to 2 weeks after radiation and then shrank by 4 weeks, which suggests a temporary expansion of tumor-resident clones. Because pretreatment tumor biopsies were not available, the study could not determine whether clonotypes were already present within the tumor at baseline. Because the trial had a single-armed design, the trial could not examine how radiation dose or scheduling affected the TCR repertoire.

The immunoSEQ kit was used, according to the manufacturer's recommendations, to generate TCR beta libraries from genomic DNA. For library preparation, a first multiplex PCR was performed with proprietary primers, followed by a second PCR in which unique barcodes were added, and bead cleanups were performed after each round. A positive control reaction and a negative control reaction, both provided in the kit, were run with every batch of samples. The final libraries underwent checking on an Agilent 4200 TapeStation D1000 ScreenTape, volumetric pooling, and quantification by qPCR. Sequencing was performed on an Illumina NextSeq500 with a MidOutput 150-cycle cartridge, and 156 Read1 and 15 Index1 cycles were run with kit custom primers. The pooled library was loaded at roughly 0.9 pM with about 21% PhiX control spiked in. Under the source paper's analysis protocol: Vendor-processed data were analyzed in R, and a clonotype was defined as all T cells sharing the same CDR3 nucleotide sequence. For clone abundance analyses, frequencies were normalized to the 10,000 most abundant clones per sample. Before analysis, public T cell clones were removed, and these numbered fewer than six per sample on average. An abundance difference of at least 32-fold between compartments was the criterion for calling clonotypes tumor-enriched or baseline blood-enriched. A beta-binomial differential abundance model was used to identify clonotypes that expanded or contracted between blood time points. Tumor-blood repertoire similarity was measured with the Baroni-Urbani and Buser coefficient, and group comparisons used two-tailed Wilcoxon tests in R. TCRdb took over this immuneACCESS table, retaining in-frame rearrangements with V and J assigned. Such tables are incomplete; in checked studies, under half of the missing clones stem from an unresolved V gene, and the remainder is unexplained. From that table come the V and J calls and clone size; the DNA was used to work out D and trimming. The sample records roughly 150,000 clones, about 87% of which are singletons. Of the sample, roughly 13% is held by the ten largest clones.

CDR1 and CDR2, per the germline V gene, are SGHVS and FNYEAQ. Trimming takes 4 bases off V and 6 bases off J; junction bases not matched to a gene: 7. From cysteine to phenylalanine, the CDR3 is 16 amino acids long. Only the CDR3 part of the read is kept: 48 bases, read in frame from the first base. The sample's time point, from its label and the paper: blood 2 weeks post-SBRT. The intended sense of this specimen's treatment or condition label: 15 Gy SBRT to primary tumor, nephrectomy 4 weeks later. To follow tumor-enriched clonotypes, peripheral blood was collected serially from radiation-treated patients at baseline and again at 2 weeks and 4 weeks after SBRT. Every patient's renal cell carcinoma showed clear cell pathology. The QIAamp DNA Blood Mini Kit (Qiagen) was used to prepare genomic DNA for TCR sequencing. The analyses included only samples that passed all quality control checks.

The sequence was collected from a woman between 50 and 59 years old with renal cell carcinoma. This specimen was blood, taken from a patient whose treatment included radiotherapy and nephrectomy. The rearrangement joined TRBV7-6 to TRBJ2-2; a stretch of 11 junction bases matches TRBD1. The CDR3 in this case is CASSSRDRGWAGELFF. The DNA reads as follows: TGTGCCAGCAGCTCCCGGGACAGGGGGTGGGCCGGGGAGCTGTTTTTT.